Listed below are T cell receptor beta chains from one sample, sequenced in a study of cytomegalovirus exposure and HLA in healthy donors. The data were produced by immunoSEQ multiplex PCR, yet TCRdb's version contains in-frame clones alone and is incomplete. Of 160,000 or so clones listed, approximately 80% are singletons. Material: PBMCs. The receptor set was obtained from a man aged 50-60 years in good health and CMV-seropositive. CDR3s include the opening cysteine and the closing phenylalanine or tryptophan.

V: TRBV27
CDR3: CASKPLGKKTGEQYF

V: TRBV5-1
CDR3: CASSLEGAYTF

V: TRBV5-4
CDR3: CASSLRGGTDTQYF

V: TRBV19
CDR3: CASRWGESQPQHF

V: TRBV7-6
CDR3: CASSREQGTGELFF

V: TRBV4-1
CDR3: CASSQGASGRRYEQFF

V: TRBV5-5
CDR3: CASSGTGQGTYEQYF

V: TRBV7-6
CDR3: CASSLVGGGPEDTQYF

V: TRBV5-8
CDR3: CASSLVLGVSSYNEQFF

V: TRBV5-4
CDR3: CASSLSSGAGNTIYF

V: TRBV6-5
CDR3: CASGSVANTEQYF

V: TRBV5-1
CDR3: CASSETLAEPNNEQFF

V: TRBV7-9
CDR3: CALLRRNTEAFF

V: TRBV9
CDR3: CASSPGTSGGLSSYEQYF

V: TRBV28
CDR3: CASSAADGSSYEQYF

V: TRBV10-3
CDR3: CAINQGAGTDTQYF

V: TRBV7-9
CDR3: CASSPLGGLWRDTQYF

V: TRBV5-6
CDR3: CASSLWKQGRRETQYF

V: TRBV19
CDR3: CAARGLVNTGELFF

V: TRBV7-9
CDR3: CASSFTPGTGNTEAFF

V: TRBV7-9
CDR3: CASSPPGSPDQPQHF

V: TRBV10-2
CDR3: CASSEEGKIYGYTF

V: TRBV21-1
CDR3: CASSIRGGAFTDTQYF

V: TRBV18
CDR3: CASSAQPLTSGGFANTGELFF

V: TRBV7-9
CDR3: CASSLGQGALSYEQYF

V: TRBV10-3
CDR3: CAISESQRGREQFF

V: TRBV2
CDR3: CASSPPWDRGLTITGYTF

V: TRBV9
CDR3: CASRGTSGRNTGELFF

V: TRBV5-4
CDR3: CASSLESGYEQYF